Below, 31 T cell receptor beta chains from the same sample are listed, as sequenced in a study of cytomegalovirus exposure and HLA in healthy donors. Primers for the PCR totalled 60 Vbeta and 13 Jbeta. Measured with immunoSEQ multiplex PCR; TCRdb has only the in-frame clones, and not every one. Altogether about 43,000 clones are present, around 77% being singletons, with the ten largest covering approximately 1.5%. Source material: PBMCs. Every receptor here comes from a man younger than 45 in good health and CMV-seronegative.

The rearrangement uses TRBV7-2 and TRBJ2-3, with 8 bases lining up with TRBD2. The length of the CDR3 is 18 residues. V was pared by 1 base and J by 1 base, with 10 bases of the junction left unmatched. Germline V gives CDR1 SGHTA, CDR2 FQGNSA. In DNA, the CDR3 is TGTGCCAGCAGCTTAGATGGGGGCGGGGGGCGACGCACAGATACGCAGTATTTT. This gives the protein CASSLDGGGGRRTDTQYF.

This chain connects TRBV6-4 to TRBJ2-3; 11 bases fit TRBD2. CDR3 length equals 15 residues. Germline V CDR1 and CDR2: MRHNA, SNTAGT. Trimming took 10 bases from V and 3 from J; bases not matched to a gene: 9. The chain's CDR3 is CATAETSGSTDTQYF. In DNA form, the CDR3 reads TGTGCCACGGCGGAAACTAGCGGGAGTACAGATACGCAGTATTTT.

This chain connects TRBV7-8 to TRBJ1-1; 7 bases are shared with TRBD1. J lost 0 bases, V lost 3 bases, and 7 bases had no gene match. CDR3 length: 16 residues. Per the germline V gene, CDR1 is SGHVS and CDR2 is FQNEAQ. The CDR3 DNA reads TGTGCCAGCAGCTTGGGGACAGTTCGCCTGAACACTGAAGCTTTCTTT. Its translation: CASSLGTVRLNTEAFF.

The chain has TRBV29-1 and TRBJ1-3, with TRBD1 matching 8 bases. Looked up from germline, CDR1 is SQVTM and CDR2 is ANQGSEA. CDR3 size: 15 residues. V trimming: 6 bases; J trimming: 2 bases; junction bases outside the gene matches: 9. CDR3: CSVRTWTGPGNTIYF. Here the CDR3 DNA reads TGCAGCGTCCGAACCTGGACAGGGCCTGGAAACACCATATATTTT.

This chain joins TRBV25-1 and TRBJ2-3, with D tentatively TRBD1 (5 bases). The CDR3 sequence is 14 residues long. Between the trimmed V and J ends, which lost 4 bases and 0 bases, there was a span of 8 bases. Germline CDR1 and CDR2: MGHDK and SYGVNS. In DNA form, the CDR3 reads TGTGCCAGCAGTGCAAGGGGAAGCACAGATACGCAGTATTTT. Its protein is CASSARGSTDTQYF.

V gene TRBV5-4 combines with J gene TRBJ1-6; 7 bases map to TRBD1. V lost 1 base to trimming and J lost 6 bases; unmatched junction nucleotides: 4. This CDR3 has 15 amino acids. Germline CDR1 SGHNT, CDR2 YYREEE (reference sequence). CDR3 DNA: TGTGCCAGCAGCTTGTGGGCAGGGGGTAATTCACCCCTCCACTTT. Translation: CASSLWAGGNSPLHF.

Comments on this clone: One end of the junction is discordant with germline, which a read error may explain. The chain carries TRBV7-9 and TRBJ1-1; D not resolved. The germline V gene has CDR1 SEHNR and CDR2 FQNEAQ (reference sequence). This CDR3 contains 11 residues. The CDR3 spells CSSSLDGRAFF. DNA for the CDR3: TGTTCCAGCAGCTTAGATGGGAGAGCTTTCTTT.

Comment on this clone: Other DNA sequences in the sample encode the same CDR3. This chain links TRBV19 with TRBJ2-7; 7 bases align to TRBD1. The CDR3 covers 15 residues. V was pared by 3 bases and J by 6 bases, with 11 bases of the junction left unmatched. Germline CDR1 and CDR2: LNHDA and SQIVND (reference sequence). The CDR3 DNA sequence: TGTGCCAGTAGTATTTTCCCCACGGGACAGCTCGAGCAGTACTTC. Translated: CASSIFPTGQLEQYF. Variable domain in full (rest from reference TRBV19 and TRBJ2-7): DGGITQSPKYLFRKEGQNVTLSCEQNLNHDAMYWYRQDPGQGLRLIYYSQIVNDFQKGDIAEGYSVSREKKESFPLTVTSAQKNPTAFYLCASSIFPTGQLEQYFGPGTRLTVT.

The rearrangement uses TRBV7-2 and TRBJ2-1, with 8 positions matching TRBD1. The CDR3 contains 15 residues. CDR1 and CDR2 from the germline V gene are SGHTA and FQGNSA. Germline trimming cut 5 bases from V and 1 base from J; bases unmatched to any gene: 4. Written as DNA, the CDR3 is TGTGCCAGCAGCGCAGGGGGCGGTTCCTACAATGAGCAGTTCTTC. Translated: CASSAGGGSYNEQFF.

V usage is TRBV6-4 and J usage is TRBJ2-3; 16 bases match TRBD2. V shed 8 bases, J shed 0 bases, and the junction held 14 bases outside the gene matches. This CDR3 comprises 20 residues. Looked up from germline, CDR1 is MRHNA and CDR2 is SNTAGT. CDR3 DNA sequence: TGTGCCAGCGACGATATTTCCGGGACTAGCGGGAGGGCTAGCACAGATACGCAGTATTTT. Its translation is CASDDISGTSGRASTDTQYF.

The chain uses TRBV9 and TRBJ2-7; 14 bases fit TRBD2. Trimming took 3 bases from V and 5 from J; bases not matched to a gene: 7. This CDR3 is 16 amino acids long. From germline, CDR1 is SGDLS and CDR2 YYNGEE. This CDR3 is CASSAGTSGSFNEQYF. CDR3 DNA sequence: TGTGCCAGCAGCGCGGGGACTAGCGGGAGTTTTAACGAGCAGTACTTC.

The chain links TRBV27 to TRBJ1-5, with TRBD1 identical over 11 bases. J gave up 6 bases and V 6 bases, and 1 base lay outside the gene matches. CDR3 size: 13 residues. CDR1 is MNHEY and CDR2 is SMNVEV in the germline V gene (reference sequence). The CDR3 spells CASSGTGGQPQHF. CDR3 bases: TGTGCCAGCAGCGGGACAGGGGGTCAGCCCCAGCATTTT.

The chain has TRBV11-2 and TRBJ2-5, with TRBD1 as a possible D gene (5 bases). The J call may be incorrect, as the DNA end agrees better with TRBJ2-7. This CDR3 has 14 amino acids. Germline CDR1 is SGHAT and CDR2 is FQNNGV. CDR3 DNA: TGTGCCAGCAGCTTGGGGCCAGCCTCCTACGAGCAGTACTTC. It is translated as CASSLGPASYEQYF.

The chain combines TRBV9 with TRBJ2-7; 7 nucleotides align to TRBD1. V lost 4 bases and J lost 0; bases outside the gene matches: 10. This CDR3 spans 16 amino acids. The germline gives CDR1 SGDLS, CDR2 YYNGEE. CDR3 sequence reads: CASSPKDRIRSYEQYF. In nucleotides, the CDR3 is TGTGCCAGCAGCCCAAAGGACAGGATCCGCTCCTACGAGCAGTACTTC.

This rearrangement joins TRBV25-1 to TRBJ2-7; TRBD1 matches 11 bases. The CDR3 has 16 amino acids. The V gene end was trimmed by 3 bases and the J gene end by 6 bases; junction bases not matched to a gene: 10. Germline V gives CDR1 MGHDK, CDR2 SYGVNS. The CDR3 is CASSDQGQGAHSEQYF. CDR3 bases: TGTGCCAGCAGTGACCAAGGACAGGGGGCGCATAGCGAGCAGTACTTC.

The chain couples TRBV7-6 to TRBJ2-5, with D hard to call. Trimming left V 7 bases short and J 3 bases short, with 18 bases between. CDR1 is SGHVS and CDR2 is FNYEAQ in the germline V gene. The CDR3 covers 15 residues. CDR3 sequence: CASTASRGAKETQYF. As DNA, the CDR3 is TGTGCCAGCACCGCAAGCCGAGGCGCAAAAGAGACCCAGTACTTC.

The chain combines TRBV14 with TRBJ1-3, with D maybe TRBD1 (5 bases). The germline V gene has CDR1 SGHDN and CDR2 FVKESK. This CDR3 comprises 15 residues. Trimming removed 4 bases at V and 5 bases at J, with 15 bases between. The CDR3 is CASSPSMGGRNTIYF. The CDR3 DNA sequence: TGTGCCAGCAGCCCAAGCATGGGGGGACGAAACACCATATATTTT.

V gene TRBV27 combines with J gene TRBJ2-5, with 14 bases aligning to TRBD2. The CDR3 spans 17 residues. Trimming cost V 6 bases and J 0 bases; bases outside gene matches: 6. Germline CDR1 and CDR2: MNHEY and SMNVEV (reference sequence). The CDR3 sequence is CASRGLAGEKYQETQYF. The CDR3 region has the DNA TGTGCCAGCAGGGGACTAGCGGGAGAAAAGTACCAAGAGACCCAGTACTTC.

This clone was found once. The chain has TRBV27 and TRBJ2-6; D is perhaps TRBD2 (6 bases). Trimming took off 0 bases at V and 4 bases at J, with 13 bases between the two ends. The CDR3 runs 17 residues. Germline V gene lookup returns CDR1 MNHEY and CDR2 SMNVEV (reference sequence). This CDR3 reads CASSLSLRGRGANVLTF. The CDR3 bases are TGTGCCAGCAGTTTATCGCTTCGGGGGAGGGGGGCCAACGTCCTGACTTTC.

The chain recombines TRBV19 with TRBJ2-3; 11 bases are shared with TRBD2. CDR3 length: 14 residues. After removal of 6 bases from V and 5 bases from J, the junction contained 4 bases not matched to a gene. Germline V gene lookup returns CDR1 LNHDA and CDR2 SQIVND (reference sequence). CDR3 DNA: TGTGCCAGTAGGGTAGCGGGAGGGGGAGATACGCAGTATTTT. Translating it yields CASRVAGGGDTQYF.

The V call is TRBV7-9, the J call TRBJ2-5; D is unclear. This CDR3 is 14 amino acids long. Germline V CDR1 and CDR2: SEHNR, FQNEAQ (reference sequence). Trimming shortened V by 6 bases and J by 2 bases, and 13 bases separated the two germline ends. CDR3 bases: TGTGCCAGCAGAAATCGACATCCTCAAGAGACCCAGTACTTC. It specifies CASRNRHPQETQYF.

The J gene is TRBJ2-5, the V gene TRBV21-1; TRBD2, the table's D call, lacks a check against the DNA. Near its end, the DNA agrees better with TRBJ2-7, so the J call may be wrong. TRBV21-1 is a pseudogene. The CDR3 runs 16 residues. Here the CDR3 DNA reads TGTGCCAGCAGCAAGCGGACTAGCGGGAGTACGTACGAGCAGTACTTC. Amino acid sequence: CASSKRTSGSTYEQYF.

The CDR3 is CASSQDAHRRSSYEQYF. In DNA, the CDR3 is TGCGCCAGCAGCCAAGATGCGCATCGTAGATCCTCCTACGAGCAGTACTTC. The J gene is TRBJ2-5, the V gene TRBV4-3; D remains unclear. Gene TRBJ2-7 matches the end of the DNA better, so the J call may be wrong. Germline V gene lookup returns CDR1 LGHNA and CDR2 YSLEER. The CDR3 extends over 17 amino acids.

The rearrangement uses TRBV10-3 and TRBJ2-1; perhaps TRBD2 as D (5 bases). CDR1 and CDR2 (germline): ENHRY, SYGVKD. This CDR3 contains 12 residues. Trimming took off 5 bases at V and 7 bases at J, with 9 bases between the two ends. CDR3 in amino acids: CAISNSGNEQFF. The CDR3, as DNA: TGTGCCATCAGTAACTCGGGGAATGAGCAGTTCTTC.

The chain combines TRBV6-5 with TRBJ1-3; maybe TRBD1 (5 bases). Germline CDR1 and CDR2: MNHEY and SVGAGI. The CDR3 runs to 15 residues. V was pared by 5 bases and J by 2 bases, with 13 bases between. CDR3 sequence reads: CASSKGWGPGNTIYF. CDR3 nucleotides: TGTGCCAGCAGTAAGGGATGGGGCCCTGGAAACACCATATATTTT.

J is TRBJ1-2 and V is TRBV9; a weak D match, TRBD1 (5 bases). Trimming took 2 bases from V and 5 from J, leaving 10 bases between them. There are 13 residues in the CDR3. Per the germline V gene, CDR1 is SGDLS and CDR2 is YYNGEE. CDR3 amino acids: CASSVEEGYGYTF. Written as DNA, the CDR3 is TGTGCCAGCAGCGTTGAGGAGGGGTATGGCTACACCTTC.

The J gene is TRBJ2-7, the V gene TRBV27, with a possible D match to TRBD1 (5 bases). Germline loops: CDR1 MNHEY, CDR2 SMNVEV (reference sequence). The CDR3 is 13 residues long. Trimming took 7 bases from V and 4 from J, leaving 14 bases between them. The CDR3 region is CASKDKGQYEQYF. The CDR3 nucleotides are TGTGCCAGCAAGGACAAGGGGCAATACGAGCAGTACTTC.

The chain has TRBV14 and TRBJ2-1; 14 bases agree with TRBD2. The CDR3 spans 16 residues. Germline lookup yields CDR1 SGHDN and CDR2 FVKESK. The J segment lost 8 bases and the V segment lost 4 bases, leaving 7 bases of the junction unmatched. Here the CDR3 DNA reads TGTGCCAGCAGCCCCCGACTAGCGGGAGGGCCAGATGAGCAGTTCTTC. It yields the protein CASSPRLAGGPDEQFF.

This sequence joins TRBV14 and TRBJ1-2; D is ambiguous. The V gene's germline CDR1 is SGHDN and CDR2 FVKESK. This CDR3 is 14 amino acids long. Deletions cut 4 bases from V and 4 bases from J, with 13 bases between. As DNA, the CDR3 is TGTGCCAGCAGCCGCACGCGATCAACCTATGGCTACACCTTC. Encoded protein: CASSRTRSTYGYTF.

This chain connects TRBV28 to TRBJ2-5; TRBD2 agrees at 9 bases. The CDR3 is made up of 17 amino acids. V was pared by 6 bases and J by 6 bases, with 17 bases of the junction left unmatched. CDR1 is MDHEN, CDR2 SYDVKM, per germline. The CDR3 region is CASRKGGGRAGGKTQYF. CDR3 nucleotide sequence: TGTGCCAGCAGAAAAGGGGGCGGGAGGGCCGGAGGGAAGACCCAGTACTTC.

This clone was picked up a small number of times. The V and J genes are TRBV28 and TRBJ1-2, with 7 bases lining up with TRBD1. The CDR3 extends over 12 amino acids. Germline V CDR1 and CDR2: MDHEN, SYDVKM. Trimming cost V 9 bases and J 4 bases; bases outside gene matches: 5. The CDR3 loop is CASATGFYGYTF. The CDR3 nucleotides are TGTGCCAGTGCGACAGGGTTCTATGGCTACACCTTC.